Listed here are 2 T cell receptor beta chains from one sample, sequenced in a study of early stage breast cancer tumors. TCRdb's table, derived via immunoSEQ multiplex PCR, lists solely in-frame clones and lacks some. The sample consists of about 28,000 clones, around 75% of them appearing once. The sample comprised blood. All receptors derive from a person aged 35 to 50 with breast cancer.

The chain joins TRBV6-5 to TRBJ2-7; D is unresolved. CDR3 length: 12 residues. Germline V gene sequence: CDR1 MNHEY, CDR2 SVGAGI. Trimming shortened V by 0 bases and J by 6 bases, and 6 bases separated the two germline ends. CDR3 bases: TGTGCCAGCAGTTACTCGTTGGCCGAGCAGTACTTC. It yields the protein CASSYSLAEQYF.

V usage is TRBV7-9 and J usage is TRBJ1-1; D may be TRBD1 (5 bases). The CDR3 is made up of 14 amino acids. V was clipped by 11 bases and J by 2 bases, with 18 bases between them. Germline assignment: CDR1 SEHNR and CDR2 FQNEAQ (reference sequence). The CDR3 loop is CALKRGSGNTEAFF. CDR3 coding DNA: TGTGCCCTGAAACGGGGGTCTGGAAACACTGAAGCTTTCTTT.